The rows below give T cell receptor beta chains drawn from one sample of a study of cytomegalovirus exposure and HLA in healthy donors. Profiled with immunoSEQ multiplex PCR; TCRdb holds only in-frame clones, not every one. The sample shows under 250,000 clones, just over 75% of them seen only once. The sequencing input was PBMCs. Receptor source: a young man in good health and CMV-seronegative. Both conserved end residues are part of each CDR3. D genes are given only for firm matches. Rows give clone size only sometimes, using once, few, many, or a class for an expanded clone.

d_gene	abundance	v_gene	j_gene	CDR3nt	CDR3aa
TRBD2	-	TRBV2	TRBJ2-7	TGTGCCTGGGGACTAGCGGGAGCTTACGAGCAGTACTTC	CAWGLAGAYEQYF
TRBD1	-	TRBV28	TRBJ1-5	TGTGCCAGCAGTTTAGAGACAGGGTTTCAGCCCCAGCATTTT	CASSLETGFQPQHF
-	once	TRBV15	TRBJ2-1	TGTGCCACCAGCAGAGACATTCACTCCTACAATGAGCAGTTCTTC	CATSRDIHSYNEQFF
TRBD1	-	TRBV7-2	TRBJ1-1	TGTGCCAGCAGCCAGACAGGGTTCCACTCTGAAGCTTTCTTT	CASSQTGFHSEAFF
-	-	TRBV7-9	TRBJ1-2	TGTTCCAGCGGTTCGGTTTACTATGGCTACACCTTC	CSSGSVYYGYTF
-	-	TRBV6-1	TRBJ2-7	TGTGCCAGCAGCCCCAATCAGGGGATGAGCTACGAGCAGTACTTC	CASSPNQGMSYEQYF
TRBD2	-	TRBV11-2	TRBJ2-2	TGTGCCAGCAGCTTCCGCCGGGGGGGGAGAAACACCGGGGAGCTGTTTTTT	CASSFRRGGRNTGELFF
TRBD1	-	TRBV2	TRBJ1-4	TGTGCCAGCAGTGGCTACAGGGGGCAGAATGAAAAACTGTTTTTT	CASSGYRGQNEKLFF
TRBD2	-	TRBV7-6	TRBJ2-7	TGTGCCAGCAGCAACCGGACTAGGTTGGGTGAGCAGTACTTC	CASSNRTRLGEQYF
-	-	TRBV14	TRBJ1-2	TGTGCCAGCAGCCAAGGACAGAACTATGGCTACACCTTC	CASSQGQNYGYTF
TRBD1	-	TRBV27	TRBJ1-2	TGTGCCAGCAGGGCGACAGGGGGCAACTATGGCTACACCTTC	CASRATGGNYGYTF
-	once	TRBV2	TRBJ1-1	TGTGCCCCTAATCACAGAGAAGCTTTCTTT	CAPNHREAFF
-	-	TRBV19	TRBJ1-5	TGTGCCAGTAGTATGGAGGGCGACAATCAGCCCCAGCATTTT	CASSMEGDNQPQHF
TRBD1	few	TRBV6-1	TRBJ2-7	TGTGCCAGCCTCTCGGGACAGGGGAGCTCCTACGAGCAGTACTTC	CASLSGQGSSYEQYF
TRBD2	-	TRBV10-3	TRBJ2-5	TGTGCCATCAGTGAGTCTGGACTAGCGGGAGGCCCGGACCAGTACTTC	CAISESGLAGGPDQYF
-	-	TRBV25-1	TRBJ2-7	TGTGCCAGCAGTGGGCTAGCTGCCGAGCAGTACTTC	CASSGLAAEQYF
TRBD1	few	TRBV18	TRBJ2-3	TGTGCCAGCTCAATAGACCCAGGGGGCGTGAATACGCAGTATTTT	CASSIDPGGVNTQYF
TRBD1	-	TRBV5-1	TRBJ2-2	TGCGCCAGCAGCTTGGATGCAGGGGGAACCGGGGAGCTGTTTTTT	CASSLDAGGTGELFF
-	-	TRBV4-1	TRBJ2-7	TGCGCCAGCAGCCAAGATCCCCGGGCAGGGTCTGGGGAGCAGTACTTC	CASSQDPRAGSGEQYF
TRBD1	-	TRBV6-1	TRBJ2-5	TGTGCCAGCAGTAGACAGGGGAGCCAAGAGACCCAGTACTTC	CASSRQGSQETQYF
-	-	TRBV2	TRBJ2-2	TGTGCCAGCAGCTCTGTGGAGACCGGGGAGCTGTTTTTT	CASSSVETGELFF
-	few	TRBV5-4	TRBJ1-1	TGTGCCAGCAGCTTGGTGACCGGGGTTGGCACTGAAGCTTTCTTT	CASSLVTGVGTEAFF
TRBD2	few	TRBV5-4	TRBJ2-2	TGTGCCAGCAGCTCCGGGGGGGCGAGATCCACCGGGGAGCTGTTTTTT	CASSSGGARSTGELFF
-	-	TRBV19	TRBJ1-5	TGTGCCAGTAGGAAGCGTAACAATCAGCCCCAGCATTTT	CASRKRNNQPQHF
TRBD1	-	TRBV14	TRBJ2-7	TGTGCCAGCAGCCCAGGGACAGGCCGCTCCTACGAGCAGTACTTC	CASSPGTGRSYEQYF
-	-	TRBV28	TRBJ1-2	TGTGCCAGCAGACGTAGCGGGACCCATACGGGCTACACCTTC	CASRRSGTHTGYTF
TRBD1	-	TRBV30	TRBJ1-1	TGTGCCTGGAGTGCGTCCGGGACAGATGGTGAAGCTTTCTTT	CAWSASGTDGEAFF
-	-	TRBV18	TRBJ1-4	TGTGCCAGCTCATCGAATCCGGTGGTCGGAGGTGAAAAACTGTTTTTT	CASSSNPVVGGEKLFF
TRBD2	few	TRBV6-1	TRBJ2-1	TGTGCCAGCAGTGCCCTGGGGACTAGCGGAGCCTACAATGAGCAGTTCTTC	CASSALGTSGAYNEQFF
-	-	TRBV10-3	TRBJ2-6	TGTGCCATCTTGGACAGTTCCCACGGCTCCGGGGCCAACGTCCTGACTTTC	CAILDSSHGSGANVLTF
-	once	TRBV7-2	TRBJ2-7	TGTGCCAGCAGCTCCATGACAGGTTCCTACGAGCAGTACTTC	CASSSMTGSYEQYF
-	-	TRBV11-3	TRBJ2-3	TGTGCCAGCAGCTTAGGCGGGATCACAGATACGCAGTATTTT	CASSLGGITDTQYF
TRBD2	-	TRBV6-1	TRBJ2-1	TGTGCCAGCGGGAGACTAGCGGGGTACAATGAGCAGTTCTTC	CASGRLAGYNEQFF
-	-	TRBV10-1	TRBJ2-7	TGCGCCAGCAGTGAGGCCAGTTCCGTCTACGAGCAGTACTTC	CASSEASSVYEQYF
-	-	TRBV4-1	TRBJ2-2	TGCGCCAGCAGCCAACCCCGGGTCAACACCGGGGAGCTGTTTTTT	CASSQPRVNTGELFF
TRBD2	-	TRBV7-9	TRBJ2-5	TGTGCCAGCAGCTCCGGGACTAGCGGGGGGTCGGGGGAGACCCAGTACTTC	CASSSGTSGGSGETQYF
-	-	TRBV6-1	TRBJ2-2	TGTGCCACCCCGATAGAATACGGGGGAGAGCTGTTTTTT	CATPIEYGGELFF
TRBD1	-	TRBV30	TRBJ2-7	TGTGCCGGGGGACAGGGCGGCGAGCAGTACTTC	CAGGQGGEQYF
-	-	TRBV25-1	TRBJ2-3	TGTGCCAGCAGTGAATATCGGGGAATCACAGATACGCAGTATTTT	CASSEYRGITDTQYF
-	-	TRBV30	TRBJ2-5	TGTGCCTGGAGTCCCCCGGGTCAAGAGACCCAGTACTTC	CAWSPPGQETQYF
TRBD1	-	TRBV6-5	TRBJ2-7	TGTGCCAGCAGTACCAACAGGGGGCTAGGATTAGAGCAGTACTTC	CASSTNRGLGLEQYF
-	-	TRBV13	TRBJ1-2	TGTGCCAGCAGCTCGGGGTCCTCAATCTATGGCTACACCTTC	CASSSGSSIYGYTF
TRBD1	-	TRBV27	TRBJ1-2	TGTGCCAGCAGCCCAAGGACAGGGAGTAACTATGGCTACACCTTC	CASSPRTGSNYGYTF
-	-	TRBV7-9	TRBJ2-1	TGTGCCAGCAGCCGAATCGAGCGGACCGGGCCCTACAATGAGCAGTTCTTC	CASSRIERTGPYNEQFF
-	few	TRBV5-1	TRBJ1-1	TGCGCCAGCAGCTTGGGGACAGCTATGCAGAACACTGAAGCTTTCTTT	CASSLGTAMQNTEAFF
-	once	TRBV4-2	TRBJ2-7	TGTGCCAGCAGCCAAGACTCCCAGGGCGAGCAGTACTTC	CASSQDSQGEQYF
TRBD2	once	TRBV5-1	TRBJ2-5	TGCGCCAGCAGCTTGGGCGGGAGTATAGGAGAGACCCAGTACTTC	CASSLGGSIGETQYF
-	-	TRBV28	TRBJ1-5	TGTGCCAGCAGTTTATCTGGAGGCCAAAATCAGCCCCAGCATTTT	CASSLSGGQNQPQHF